The 29 T cell receptor beta chains below all came from one sample that was sequenced in a study of control samples from healthy donors and cancer patients. TCRdb's table, derived via immunoSEQ multiplex PCR, lists solely in-frame clones and lacks some. The sample includes some 95,000 clones, 79% of them seen just once. Source material: blood. These receptors were collected from a woman in her thirties in good health.

This rearrangement joins TRBV30 to TRBJ2-3; 7 bases fit TRBD1. CDR1 is GTSNPN, CDR2 SVGIG, per germline (reference sequence). Losses at the gene ends were 7 bases for V and 0 bases for J; bases not matched to a gene: 4. The CDR3 has 13 amino acids. CDR3 sequence: CALTGSSTDTQYF. CDR3 bases: TGTGCCTTGACAGGGTCTAGCACAGATACGCAGTATTTT. The variable domain in full, completed from reference TRBV30 and TRBJ2-3, reads SQTIHQWPATLVQPVGSPLSLECTVEGTSNPNLYWYRQAAGRGLQLLFYSVGIGQISSEVPQNLSASRPQDRQFILSSKKLLLSDSGFYLCALTGSSTDTQYFGPGTRLTVL.

This clone came up once. The chain employs TRBV10-1 and TRBJ1-4; no reliable D call. This CDR3 is 15 amino acids long. Germline CDR1 WNHNN, CDR2 SYGVQD (reference sequence). V lost 8 bases and J lost 6, with 19 bases in between. This CDR3 reads CASSQGRTVDEKLFF. The CDR3, as DNA: TGCGCCAGCTCCCAAGGTCGGACGGTGGATGAAAAACTGTTTTTT.

This rearrangement joins TRBV2 to TRBJ2-5; D possibly corresponds to TRBD1 (5 bases). This CDR3 is built from 13 residues. Germline CDR1 and CDR2: SNHLY and FYNNEI. Trimming stripped 6 bases from V and 0 bases from J, with 8 bases between. The CDR3 DNA is TGTGCCAGCAGAAAGGACAACCAAGAGACCCAGTACTTC. Its translation: CASRKDNQETQYF. Full variable domain (missing parts from reference TRBV2 and TRBJ2-5): EPEVTQTPSHQVTQMGQEVILRCVPISNHLYFYWYRQILGQKVEFLVSFYNNEISEKSEIFDDQFSVERPDGSNFTLKIRSTKLEDSAMYFCASRKDNQETQYFGPGTRLLVL.

The chain combines TRBV2 with TRBJ2-7; 8 bases agree with TRBD1. Germline-derived CDR1 and CDR2 are SNHLY and FYNNEI. Trimming at V came to 4 bases and at J to 1 base, leaving 6 bases not matched to a gene. The CDR3 totals 15 residues. CDR3 DNA: TGTGCCAGCAGTGCAAGCAGGGGGCGATCCTACGAGCAGTACTTC. This translates into CASSASRGRSYEQYF.

The chain recombines TRBV2 with TRBJ1-1, with D possibly matching TRBD1 (5 bases). Germline V lookup: CDR1 SNHLY, CDR2 FYNNEI. The V and J ends lost 0 bases and 1 base respectively, with 12 bases between them. The CDR3 runs to 16 residues. The DNA for the CDR3 is TGTGCCAGCAGTGAAGCTTTACGGGACCCGAACACTGAAGCTTTCTTT. Amino acid sequence: CASSEALRDPNTEAFF.

The V gene is TRBV5-4, the J gene TRBJ1-2; D not certain. This CDR3 spans 14 amino acids. V shed 0 bases and J shed 2 bases, with 8 bases lying between them. CDR1 and CDR2 from the germline V gene are SGHNT and YYREEE (reference sequence). The CDR3 sequence: CASSLDGRNYGYTF. The CDR3 bases are TGTGCCAGCAGCTTGGATGGGAGAAACTATGGCTACACCTTC.

The chain joins TRBV29-1 to TRBJ1-3, with no clear D. V lost 4 bases and J lost 7, with 5 bases in between. This CDR3 region has 10 residues. Germline values: CDR1 SQVTM, CDR2 ANQGSEA. The CDR3 DNA reads TGCAGCGTTGGCGAGAACACCATATATTTT. Protein: CSVGENTIYF.

This clone has just a few counts. V gene TRBV4-3 combines with J gene TRBJ1-5; D unclear. The V gene's germline CDR1 is LGHNA and CDR2 YSLEER. V shed 1 base and J shed 9 bases, with 10 bases lying between them. The CDR3 sequence is 13 residues long. CDR3 loop: CASSQGSSTPQHF. CDR3 in DNA: TGCGCCAGCAGCCAAGGCAGTAGCACGCCCCAGCATTTT.

This clone has only a few counts. V usage is TRBV20-1 and J usage is TRBJ1-5; the match to TRBD1 covers 9 bases. V shed 3 bases, J shed 5 bases, and the junction held 5 bases outside the gene matches. The CDR3 extends over 14 amino acids. Germline V gene lookup returns CDR1 DFQATT and CDR2 SNEGSKA (reference sequence). The CDR3 nucleotides read TGCAGTGCTAGTCCTAGACAGGGGGATCAGCCCCAGCATTTT. Protein: CSASPRQGDQPQHF.

This clone was detected once. This chain connects TRBV11-3 to TRBJ2-3; D unresolved. CDR1 is SGHNT, CDR2 YENEEA, per germline. V was pared by 3 bases and J by 0 bases, with 22 bases between. CDR3 length: 19 residues. CDR3 residues: CASSFNRKVGYPSTDTQYF. The CDR3, as DNA: TGTGCCAGCAGCTTCAACCGCAAGGTGGGCTATCCAAGCACAGATACGCAGTATTTT.

J is TRBJ2-7 and V is TRBV9, with TRBD2 matching 10 bases. The germline gives CDR1 SGDLS, CDR2 YYNGEE. V lost 4 bases and J lost 1; bases outside the gene matches: 5. CDR3 length equals 15 residues. The CDR3 DNA sequence: TGTGCCAGCAGCCCCAGCGGGGGGGGTTCCTACGAGCAGTACTTC. This gives the protein CASSPSGGGSYEQYF.

This clone was detected once. The gene calls are TRBV2 and TRBJ2-7, with unresolved D. V was pared by 3 bases and J by 1 base, with 10 bases between. Germline values: CDR1 SNHLY, CDR2 FYNNEI. This CDR3 region has 14 residues. CDR3 sequence reads: CASSDPGRSYEQYF. In nucleotides, the CDR3 is TGTGCCAGCAGTGATCCAGGAAGATCCTACGAGCAGTACTTC.

The chain combines TRBV27 with TRBJ2-1; either TRBD1 or TRBD2 may fit D (5 bases each). V gave up 6 bases and J gave up 4 bases, with 16 bases separating them. The germline V gene has CDR1 MNHEY and CDR2 SMNVEV (reference sequence). This CDR3 is built from 15 residues. The CDR3 reads CASRPGRMNYNEQFF. The CDR3 DNA reads TGTGCCAGCAGGCCGGGACGGATGAATTACAATGAGCAGTTCTTC.

J is TRBJ2-2 and V is TRBV5-4; D is ambiguous. The CDR3 has 14 amino acids. Trimming cost V 1 base and J 4 bases, with 8 bases left between them. In germline, CDR1 is SGHNT, CDR2 YYREEE (reference sequence). The chain's CDR3 is CASSLSRTTGELFF. CDR3 DNA sequence: TGTGCCAGCAGCTTGTCCCGGACCACCGGGGAGCTGTTTTTT. The variable domain in full, with the rest retrieved from reference TRBV5-4 and TRBJ2-2, is ETGVTQSPTHLIKTRGQQVTLRCSSQSGHNTVSWYQQALGQGPQFIFQYYREEENGRGNFPPRFSGLQFPNYSSELNVNALELDDSALYLCASSLSRTTGELFFGEGSRLTVL.

The chain employs TRBV19 and TRBJ1-3; D gene unclear. CDR3 length: 14 residues. Looked up from germline, CDR1 is LNHDA and CDR2 is SQIVND (reference sequence). V lost 5 bases and J lost 1, with 9 bases in between. CDR3 amino acids: CASSAQLSGNTIYF. DNA for the CDR3: TGTGCCAGTAGTGCGCAACTTTCTGGAAACACCATATATTTT.

The chain combines TRBV25-1 with TRBJ1-4; D not resolved. CDR1 is MGHDK and CDR2 is SYGVNS in the germline V gene. V gave up 1 base and J gave up 15 bases, with 18 bases separating them. The CDR3 totals 14 residues. The CDR3 nucleotides read TGTGCCAGCAGTGAATCCTTCTCAACTCCGATCTTGTTTTTT. Protein product: CASSESFSTPILFF.

This clone was found once. V and J are TRBV19 and TRBJ1-5, with D maybe TRBD1 (5 bases). This CDR3 contains 13 residues. The germline V and J ends were trimmed by 5 bases and 6 bases, with 11 bases remaining between them. Germline V CDR1 and CDR2: LNHDA, SQIVND (reference sequence). The CDR3, as DNA: TGTGCCAGTAGTGAGGGCGGGGGTCAGCCCCAGCATTTT. Its translation: CASSEGGGQPQHF.

This clone occurred a few times. This chain joins TRBV3-1 (or the pseudogene TRBV3-2) and TRBJ2-5; the D gene is possibly TRBD2 (6 bases). Germline values: CDR1 LGHDT, CDR2 YNNKEL (reference sequence). V was trimmed by 3 bases and J by 5 bases, leaving 13 bases between them. There are 14 residues in the CDR3. The CDR3, as DNA: TGTGCCAGCAGCCACGGAGGGGTCATCGAGACCCAGTACTTC. Protein sequence: CASSHGGVIETQYF.

J is TRBJ2-4 and V is TRBV5-4; D not certain. Trimming removed 4 bases at V and 4 bases at J, with 9 bases between. The CDR3 covers 13 residues. Germline V gene data show CDR1 as SGHNT and CDR2 as YYREEE (reference sequence). For the CDR3, the DNA is TGTGCCAGCAGCCCGGAGTCGAAAAACATTCAGTACTTC. This translates into CASSPESKNIQYF.

The rearrangement links TRBV7-6 to TRBJ2-2; D gene uncertain. The CDR3 has 15 residues. CDR1 SGHVS and CDR2 FNYEAQ come from the germline V gene. Trimming pared 1 base from V and 7 bases from J, leaving 13 bases between. This chain's CDR3 is CASSLGVVAGGELFF. CDR3 DNA: TGTGCCAGCAGCTTAGGAGTGGTGGCTGGCGGGGAGCTGTTTTTT.

The J gene is TRBJ1-2, the V gene TRBV3-1 (or the pseudogene TRBV3-2), with 8 nucleotides matching TRBD1. The CDR3 is 15 amino acids. The germline V gene encodes CDR1 LGHDT and CDR2 YNNKEL (reference sequence). J lost 8 bases, V lost 0 bases, and 8 bases had no gene match. The CDR3 DNA reads TGTGCCAGCAGCCAAGATCGAAGCAGGGGGCAGGGCTACACCTTC. It encodes CASSQDRSRGQGYTF.

The V and J genes are TRBV6-5 and TRBJ1-5, with D uncertain. The CDR3 spans 16 residues. Germline V gives CDR1 MNHEY, CDR2 SVGAGI. V dropped 4 bases and J dropped 7 bases, with 20 bases sitting between them. The CDR3 sequence: CASSSQLWGKDQPQHF. The CDR3 coding sequence is TGTGCCAGCAGTTCCCAGTTGTGGGGTAAAGACCAGCCCCAGCATTTT.

V and J are TRBV3-1 (or the pseudogene TRBV3-2) and TRBJ2-7; maybe TRBD1 (6 bases). The CDR3 consists of 15 residues. Trimming removed 2 bases at V and 1 base at J, with 12 bases between. The germline CDR1 and CDR2 sequences are LGHDT and YNNKEL (reference sequence). The CDR3 here is CASSQNRALSYEQYF. The CDR3 DNA sequence: TGTGCCAGCAGCCAAAACAGGGCACTGTCCTACGAGCAGTACTTC.

The J gene is TRBJ1-2, the V gene TRBV5-1, with 8 bases lining up with TRBD1. This CDR3 contains 12 residues. The V gene end was trimmed by 3 bases and the J gene end by 6 bases; junction bases not matched to a gene: 1. The germline CDR1 and CDR2 sequences are SGHRS and YFSETQ. CDR3 in amino acids: CASSSTGDGYTF. The CDR3 DNA reads TGCGCCAGCAGCTCGACAGGGGATGGCTACACCTTC. Using reference TRBV5-1 and TRBJ1-2 for the parts outside the CDR3, the full variable domain is KAGVTQTPRYLIKTRGQQVTLSCSPISGHRSVSWYQQTPGQGLQFLFEYFSETQRNKGNFPGRFSGRQFSNSRSEMNVSTLELGDSALYLCASSSTGDGYTFGSGTRLTVV.

The rearrangement joins TRBV29-1 to TRBJ1-4; D unresolved. The CDR3 runs to 15 residues. CDR1 and CDR2 (germline): SQVTM, ANQGSEA. Trimming took 6 bases from V and 2 from J, leaving 16 bases between them. The CDR3 bases are TGCAGCGTCTCTCGTCGGGTGGCGACTAATGAAAAACTGTTTTTT. This gives the protein CSVSRRVATNEKLFF.

The chain links TRBV5-4 to TRBJ2-3; TRBD1 matches 10 bases. The CDR3 consists of 15 residues. Germline CDR1 is SGHNT and CDR2 is YYREEE (reference sequence). Losses at the gene ends were 0 bases for V and 3 bases for J; bases not matched to a gene: 1. DNA for the CDR3: TGTGCCAGCAGCTTGGGACAGGGGGCGACAGATACGCAGTATTTT. Translation: CASSLGQGATDTQYF.

This sequence joins TRBV5-1 and TRBJ1-1; D remains ambiguous. The CDR3 contains 13 residues. CDR1 and CDR2 (germline): SGHRS, YFSETQ. The germline V and J ends were trimmed by 4 bases and 6 bases, with 13 bases remaining between them. The CDR3 reads CASSGGTTAEAFF. CDR3 nucleotides: TGCGCCAGCAGCGGAGGAACCACCGCTGAAGCTTTCTTT.

V is TRBV7-2 and J is TRBJ2-5, with TRBD1 as a possible D gene (6 bases). Germline values: CDR1 SGHTA, CDR2 FQGNSA. This CDR3 has 13 amino acids. V was cut by 6 bases and J by 5 bases, with 13 bases left in between. Here the CDR3 reads CASRQGARETQYF. Here the CDR3 DNA reads TGTGCCAGCAGACAGGGCGCCCGTGAGACCCAGTACTTC. Variable domain in full (rest from reference TRBV7-2 and TRBJ2-5): GAGVSQSPSNKVTEKGKDVELRCDPISGHTALYWYRQSLGQGLEFLIYFQGNSAPDKSGLPSDRFSAERTGGSVSTLTIQRTQQEDSAVYLCASRQGARETQYFGPGTRLLVL.

The V and J genes are TRBV4-3 and TRBJ2-1; 7 positions agree with TRBD2. CDR1 and CDR2 (germline): LGHNA, YSLEER. J lost 6 bases, V lost 5 bases, and 19 bases had no gene match. The length of the CDR3 is 18 residues. This chain's CDR3 is CASSYFYQDRGVGNEQFF. The CDR3 DNA reads as TGCGCCAGCAGCTACTTCTACCAGGACCGGGGGGTAGGCAATGAGCAGTTCTTC.